The rows below give T cell receptor beta chains drawn from one sample of a study of T cell changes during pregnancy in multiple sclerosis. Libraries were prepared by immunoSEQ multiplex PCR; TCRdb keeps only in-frame clonotypes and omits some of them. This table holds about 43,000 clones, roughly 90% found once. Sequenced material: PBMCs (not recorded whether the cells were cultured). Every receptor here comes from a female donor with multiple sclerosis, enrolled in a pregnancy study. The CDR3 runs from the conserved cysteine through the conserved F or W. The order of the fields is clone size, J gene, V gene, CDR3 length, D gene, CDR3 DNA, CDR3 protein. D genes are given only for firm matches. Size values are once, few and many counts, or a class for expanded clones, and some rows have none.

>NA|TRBJ2-1|TRBV7-2|16|TRBD2
TGTGCCAGCAGCTTAGTTCGACTAGCGGTTTACAATGAGCAGTTCTTC
CASSLVRLAVYNEQFF
>NA|TRBJ2-7|TRBV30|14|NA
TGTGCCTGGAGTCCCCCGCCGCCCTCCTACGAGCAGTACTTC
CAWSPPPPSYEQYF
>once|TRBJ1-3|TRBV5-1|15|NA
TGCGCCAGCAGCTTGGCCGGAGGCTCTGGAAACACCATATATTTT
CASSLAGGSGNTIYF
>NA|TRBJ2-7|TRBV7-3|15|NA
TGTGCCAGCAGCCCGGGCCCTAGGGGATACTACGAGCAGTACTTC
CASSPGPRGYYEQYF
>NA|TRBJ1-2|TRBV10-3|14|NA
TGTGCCATCAGTGAGTCGGGGCATAGCTACGGCTACACCTTC
CAISESGHSYGYTF
>NA|TRBJ2-1|TRBV5-1|15|NA
TGCGCCAGCAGTATGGACTCGGCCTCCTACAATGAGCAGTTCTTC
CASSMDSASYNEQFF
>NA|TRBJ2-1|TRBV27|14|NA
TGTGCCAGCAGACCAAGGCCAGGGTTAGATGAGCAGTTCTTC
CASRPRPGLDEQFF
>NA|TRBJ1-4|TRBV7-9|14|TRBD1
TGTGCCAGCAGCCCCGGGACAGGGAACGAAAAACTGTTTTTT
CASSPGTGNEKLFF
>NA|TRBJ2-7|TRBV7-2|13|TRBD2
TGTGCCAGCAGCTTAGTCGGTAGCGGGGAGCAGTACTTC
CASSLVGSGEQYF
>NA|TRBJ1-5|TRBV19|15|NA
TGTGCCAGTAGTAAGGGACGGATTAGCAATCAGCCCCAGCATTTT
CASSKGRISNQPQHF
>medium-sized|TRBJ2-7|TRBV28|13|NA
TGTGCCAGCAGTTTAAGAGGATGGGACGAGCAGTACTTC
CASSLRGWDEQYF
>NA|TRBJ1-2|TRBV7-9|13|NA
TGTGCCAGCAGCCCCCCGGGACTCGTGCGCTACACCTTC
CASSPPGLVRYTF
>NA|TRBJ1-4|TRBV4-1|16|NA
TGCGCCAGCAGCCAAGCCGCGCCTCCGGTGGGGGAAAAACTGTTTTTT
CASSQAAPPVGEKLFF
>NA|TRBJ1-1|TRBV28|15|TRBD1
TGTGCCAGCGCTAAAAGGGGGACAGGGAACACTGAAGCTTTCTTT
CASAKRGTGNTEAFF
>NA|TRBJ2-1|TRBV5-1|18|TRBD2
TGCGCCAGCAGCCATTCTTCACATAGCGGGAACCCGTACAATGAGCAGTTCTTC
CASSHSSHSGNPYNEQFF
>NA|TRBJ2-1|TRBV28|15|NA
TGTGCCAGCAGTTTTAGCGCTGGCTCCTACAATGAGCAGTTCTTC
CASSFSAGSYNEQFF
>NA|TRBJ2-7|TRBV27|13|NA
TGTGCCAGCAGTTTCCAGGATCCCTCCGAGCAGTACTTC
CASSFQDPSEQYF
>NA|TRBJ1-1|TRBV25-1|17|TRBD1
TGTGCCAGCAGTGAATACGGGCGGGAACAGGGGGCGGCTGAAGCTTTCTTT
CASSEYGREQGAAEAFF
>once|TRBJ1-5|TRBV28|15|NA
TGTGCCAGCAGTTTTACCGGGAGGGGCAATCAGCCCCAGCATTTT
CASSFTGRGNQPQHF
>NA|TRBJ2-7|TRBV6-5|14|TRBD2
TGTGCCAGCAGTTATGGCGGGAGGGTTACCGAGCAGTACTTC
CASSYGGRVTEQYF
>NA|TRBJ1-2|TRBV10-1|13|NA
TGCGCCAGCAGTTCTAGGGCCTATGGAGGCTACACCTTC
CASSSRAYGGYTF